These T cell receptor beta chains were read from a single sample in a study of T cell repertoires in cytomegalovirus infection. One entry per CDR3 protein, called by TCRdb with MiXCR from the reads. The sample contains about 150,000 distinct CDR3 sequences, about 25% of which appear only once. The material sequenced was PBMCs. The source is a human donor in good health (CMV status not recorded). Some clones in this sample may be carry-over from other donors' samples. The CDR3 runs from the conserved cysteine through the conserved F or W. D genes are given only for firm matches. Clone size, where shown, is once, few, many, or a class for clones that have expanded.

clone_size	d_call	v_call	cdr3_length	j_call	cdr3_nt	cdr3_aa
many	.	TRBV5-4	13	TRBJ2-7	TGTGCCAGCAGCTTGGGGGTAGGCTACGAGCAGTACTTC	CASSLGVGYEQYF
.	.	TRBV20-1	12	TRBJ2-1	TGCAGTGCTAGATTCCAAAACAATGAGCAGTTCTTC	CSARFQNNEQFF
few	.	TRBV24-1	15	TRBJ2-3	TGTGCCACCAGTGATTTGAGAAGGGGGACAGATACGCAGTATTTT	CATSDLRRGTDTQYF
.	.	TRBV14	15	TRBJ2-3	TGTGCCAGCAGCCAAGGACGCGGGGGCACAGATACGCAGTATTTT	CASSQGRGGTDTQYF
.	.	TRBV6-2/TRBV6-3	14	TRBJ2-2	TGTGCCAGCAGTATCCTAGGGCGCACCGGGGAGCTGTTTTTT	CASSILGRTGELFF
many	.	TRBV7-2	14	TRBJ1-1	TGTGCCAGCAGCCCCTCGGCAGGGTGGGCTGAAGCTTTCTTT	CASSPSAGWAEAFF
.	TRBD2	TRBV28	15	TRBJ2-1	TGTGCCAGCAGTCTGACGACTAGCGGGATTGGTGAGCAGTTCTTC	CASSLTTSGIGEQFF
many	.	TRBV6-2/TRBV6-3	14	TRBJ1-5	TGTGCCAGCAGTTACGTCGGGAGCAATCAGCCCCAGCATTTT	CASSYVGSNQPQHF
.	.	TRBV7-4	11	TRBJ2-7	TGTGCCAGCGAGGGACGCCACGAGAAGTACTTC	CASEGRHEKYF
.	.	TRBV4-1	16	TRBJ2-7	TGCGCCAGCAGCCTTTGGGGCGGGGATTCATCCTACGAGCAGTACTTC	CASSLWGGDSSYEQYF
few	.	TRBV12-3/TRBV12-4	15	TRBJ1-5	TGTGCCAGCAGCTCTATCGGGGGCCTCAATCAGCCCCAGCATTTT	CASSSIGGLNQPQHF
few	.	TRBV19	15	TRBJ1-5	TGTGCCAGTAGGGCGACTTTCAATCCCAATCAGCCCCAGCATTTT	CASRATFNPNQPQHF
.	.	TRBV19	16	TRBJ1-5	TGTGCCAGTAGTATAGAGAGAATAACAAGCAATCAGCCCCAGCATTTT	CASSIERITSNQPQHF
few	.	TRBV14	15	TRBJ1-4	TGTGCCAGCAGCCAAGTCGGCAGGGGTAATGAAAAACTGTTTTTT	CASSQVGRGNEKLFF
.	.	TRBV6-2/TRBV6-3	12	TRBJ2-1	TGTGCCAGCAGCCCAGATGGTCATGAGCAGTTCTTC	CASSPDGHEQFF
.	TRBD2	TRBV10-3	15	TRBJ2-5	TGTGCCATCAGTGAGCTCGCGGGGGGCCAGGAGACCCAGTACTTC	CAISELAGGQETQYF
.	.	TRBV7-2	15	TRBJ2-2	TGTGCCAGCAGCTTAGAACAGGGGAACACCGGGGAGCTGTTTTTT	CASSLEQGNTGELFF
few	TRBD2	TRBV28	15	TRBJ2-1	TGTGCCAGCAGTGGAGGGACTAGCGGGACTGGTGAGCAGTTCTTC	CASSGGTSGTGEQFF
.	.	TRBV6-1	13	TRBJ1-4	TGTGCCAGCAGTTATAACGCTAATGAAAAACTGTTTTTT	CASSYNANEKLFF
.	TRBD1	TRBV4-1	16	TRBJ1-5	TGCGCCAGCAGCCAAGATTCGGGGACAGGGAATCAGCCCCAGCATTTT	CASSQDSGTGNQPQHF
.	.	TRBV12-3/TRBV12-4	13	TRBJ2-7	TGTGCCAGCAGTAGGGACTTGAACTACGAGCAGTACTTC	CASSRDLNYEQYF
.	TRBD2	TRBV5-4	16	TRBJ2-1	TGTGCCAGCAGCTCTATTCTGTCTAGCGGTAACAATGAGCAGTTCTTC	CASSSILSSGNNEQFF
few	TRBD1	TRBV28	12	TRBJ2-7	TGTGCCAGCAGCTCCGACAGGGACGAGCAGTACTTC	CASSSDRDEQYF
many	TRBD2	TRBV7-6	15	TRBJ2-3	TGTGCCAGCAGCAGGACTAGCGGTTACACAGATACGCAGTATTTT	CASSRTSGYTDTQYF
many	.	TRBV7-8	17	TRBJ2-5	TGTGCCAGCAGCTTAGAAGGGGTAGCGGCCATGGGAGAGACCCAGTACTTC	CASSLEGVAAMGETQYF
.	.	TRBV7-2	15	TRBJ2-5	TGTGCCAGCAGCTTACAGGGGTTTGAGTTGGAGACCCAGTACTTC	CASSLQGFELETQYF
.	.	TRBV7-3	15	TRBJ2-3	TGTGCCAGCAGCTTGACCCTGACTAGCACAGATACGCAGTATTTT	CASSLTLTSTDTQYF
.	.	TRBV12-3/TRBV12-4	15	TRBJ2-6	TGTGCCAGCAGAATAGGGGCCTCTGGGGCCAACGTCCTGACTTTC	CASRIGASGANVLTF
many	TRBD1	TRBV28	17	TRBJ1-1	TGTGCCAGCAGTCCAGGAGTGACAGGGGGCTTGAACACTGAAGCTTTCTTT	CASSPGVTGGLNTEAFF
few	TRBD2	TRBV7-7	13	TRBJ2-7	TGTGCTAGCAGCTTACGGGAGGGCTACGAGCAGTACTTC	CASSLREGYEQYF
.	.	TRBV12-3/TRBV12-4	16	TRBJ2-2	TGTGCCGGAATGAGAAGGGGGGGCGGGTCCACCGGGGAGCTGTTTTTT	CAGMRRGGGSTGELFF
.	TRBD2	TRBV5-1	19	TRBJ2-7	TGCGCCAGCAGCTCGGATCCGGGACTAGCGCAGACTTTTTCCTACGAGCAGTACTTC	CASSSDPGLAQTFSYEQYF
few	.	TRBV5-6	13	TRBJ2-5	TGTGCCAGCTCTTCGAGCGATCAAGAGACCCAGTACTTC	CASSSSDQETQYF
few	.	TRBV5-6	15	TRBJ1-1	TGTGCCAGCAGCTTGGTTGAGGGGCCGGTCACTGAAGCTTTCTTT	CASSLVEGPVTEAFF
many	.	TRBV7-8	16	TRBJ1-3	TGTGCCAGCAGCTTCCGATGGAGAGGTTCAGGAAACACCATATATTTT	CASSFRWRGSGNTIYF
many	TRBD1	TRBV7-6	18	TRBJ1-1	TGTGCCAGCAGCTTAGCTTCTATGACAGGGGGATTCGGCACTGAAGCTTTCTTT	CASSLASMTGGFGTEAFF
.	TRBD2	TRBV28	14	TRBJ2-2	TGTGCCAGCAGGCCTCGCGGGAGTACCGGGGAGCTGTTTTTT	CASRPRGSTGELFF
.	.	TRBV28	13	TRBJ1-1	TGTGCCAGCACCCCGCAGGGGCCCGCTGAAGCTTTCTTT	CASTPQGPAEAFF
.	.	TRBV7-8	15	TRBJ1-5	TGTGCCAGCAGCGGAGGTGTGGGTTTCAATCAGCCCCAGCATTTT	CASSGGVGFNQPQHF
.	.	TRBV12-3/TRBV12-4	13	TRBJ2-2	TGTGCCAGCAGCCTCGAGTACGGCGGGGAGCTGTTTTTT	CASSLEYGGELFF
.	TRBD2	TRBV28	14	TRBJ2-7	TGTGCCAGTCTTTCCGGCAGCGGGGGGGCAGGGCAGTACTTC	CASLSGSGGAGQYF
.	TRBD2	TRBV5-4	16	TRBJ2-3	TGTGCCAGCAGGTTGAGCGGGGGGATCGGCACAGATACGCAGTATTTT	CASRLSGGIGTDTQYF
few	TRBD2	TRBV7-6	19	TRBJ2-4	TGTGCCAGCAGCTTAGGGTTCAGCGGGGGGAAAATAGCCAAAAACATTCAGTACTTC	CASSLGFSGGKIAKNIQYF
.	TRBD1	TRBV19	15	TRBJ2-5	TGTGCCAGTAGTCTAATGGGGACAGGGGGACAGACCCAGTACTTC	CASSLMGTGGQTQYF
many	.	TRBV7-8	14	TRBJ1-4	TGTGCCAGCAGCCTTGGGCCCCCTAATGAAAAACTGTTTTTT	CASSLGPPNEKLFF
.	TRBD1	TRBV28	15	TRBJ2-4	TGTGCCAGCAGTTTATCTCCGGGACAGGGGAACATTCAGTACTTC	CASSLSPGQGNIQYF
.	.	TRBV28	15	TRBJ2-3	TGTGCCAGCAGTTCATTAAGCGGCGGACTGGCTACGCAGTATTTT	CASSSLSGGLATQYF
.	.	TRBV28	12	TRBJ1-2	TGTGCCAGCAGTCCCCACACCTATGGCTACACCTTC	CASSPHTYGYTF
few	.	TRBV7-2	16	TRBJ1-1	TGTGCCAGCAAAAGGGGGGGGGGGGGGGGTGGCACTGAAGCTTTCTTT	CASKRGGGGGGTEAFF
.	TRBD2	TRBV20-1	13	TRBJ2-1	TGCAGTGCTAGGGGACTAGCGGGAGATGAGCAGTTCTTC	CSARGLAGDEQFF
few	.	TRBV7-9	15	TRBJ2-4	TGTGCCAGCAGCTTCTCGGAATTAGCCAAAAACATTCAGTACTTC	CASSFSELAKNIQYF
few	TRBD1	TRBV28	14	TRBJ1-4	TGTGCCAGCAGTTCCCTTACAGGGGCGGGAAAACTGTTTTTT	CASSSLTGAGKLFF
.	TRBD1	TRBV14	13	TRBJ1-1	TGTGCCAGCAGCCAGGACAGGGCAACTGAAGCTTTCTTT	CASSQDRATEAFF
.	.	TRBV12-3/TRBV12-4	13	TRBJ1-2	TGTGCCAGCAGTTCACAGGGTTCGTATGGCTGCACCTTC	CASSSQGSYGCTF